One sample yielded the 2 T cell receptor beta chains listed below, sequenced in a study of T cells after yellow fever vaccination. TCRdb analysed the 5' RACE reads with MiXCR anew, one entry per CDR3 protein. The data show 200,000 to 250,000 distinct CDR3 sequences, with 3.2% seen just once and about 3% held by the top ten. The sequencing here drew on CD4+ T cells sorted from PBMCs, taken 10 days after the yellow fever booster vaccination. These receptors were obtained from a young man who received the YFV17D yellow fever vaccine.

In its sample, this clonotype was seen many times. The CDR3 here is CASSPLPRQGGFYEQYF. DNA for the CDR3: TGTGCCAGCAGCCCACTCCCTCGACAGGGGGGTTTTTACGAGCAGTACTTC. The chain links TRBV7-6 to TRBJ2-7, with 9 bases that match TRBD1. The CDR3 consists of 17 residues. CDR1 is SGHVS and CDR2 is FNYEAQ in the germline V gene. V was clipped by 5 bases and J by 4 bases; unmatched bases: 15.

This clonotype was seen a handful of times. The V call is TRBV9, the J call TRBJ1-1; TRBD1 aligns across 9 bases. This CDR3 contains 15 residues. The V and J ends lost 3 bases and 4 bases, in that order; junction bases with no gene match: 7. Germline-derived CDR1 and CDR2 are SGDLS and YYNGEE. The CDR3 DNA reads TGTGCCAGCAGCGAAGGGACAGGGATCGGCACTGAAGCTTTCTTT. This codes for CASSEGTGIGTEAFF.